This note documents a single T cell receptor beta chain sequence. The antigen is unknown. The sample is drawn from a study of regulatory T cells in long-lasting Graves disease. At the level of the study: In persistent Graves' disease, antithyroid drugs had been taken for over 5 years and TSH receptor antibodies stayed positive. Regarding the study as a whole: Small numbers of samples may have cut accuracy.

This CDR3 is built from 15 residues. The germline gives CDR1 MGHRA, CDR2 YSYEKL. V lost 1 base to trimming and J lost 4 bases, with 13 bases between them. Indicated time point: persistent/refractory GD, antithyroid drugs over 5 years with positive TRAb. Construction of the TCR library relied on RNA isolated from PBMCs. Construction of TCR beta libraries relied on iRepertoire HTBI primers and on Arm-PCR targeting CDR3 regions. TCRdb reanalysed the multiplex PCR reads using MiXCR and keeps one entry per CDR3 protein. Of a few hundred thousand distinct CDR3 sequences in the sample, roughly 20% were seen once.

The source of this sequence is a woman in her forties with Graves disease. This sequence joins TRBV4-1 and TRBJ1-2; D remains ambiguous. The source was peripheral blood mononuclear cells (PBMCs), collected when the disease was refractory, from a patient treated with antithyroid drugs. In DNA form, the CDR3 reads TGCGCCAGCAGCCAAGCGCAAGGCCGGGCCTATGGCTACACCTTC. Translated: CASSQAQGRAYGYTF.